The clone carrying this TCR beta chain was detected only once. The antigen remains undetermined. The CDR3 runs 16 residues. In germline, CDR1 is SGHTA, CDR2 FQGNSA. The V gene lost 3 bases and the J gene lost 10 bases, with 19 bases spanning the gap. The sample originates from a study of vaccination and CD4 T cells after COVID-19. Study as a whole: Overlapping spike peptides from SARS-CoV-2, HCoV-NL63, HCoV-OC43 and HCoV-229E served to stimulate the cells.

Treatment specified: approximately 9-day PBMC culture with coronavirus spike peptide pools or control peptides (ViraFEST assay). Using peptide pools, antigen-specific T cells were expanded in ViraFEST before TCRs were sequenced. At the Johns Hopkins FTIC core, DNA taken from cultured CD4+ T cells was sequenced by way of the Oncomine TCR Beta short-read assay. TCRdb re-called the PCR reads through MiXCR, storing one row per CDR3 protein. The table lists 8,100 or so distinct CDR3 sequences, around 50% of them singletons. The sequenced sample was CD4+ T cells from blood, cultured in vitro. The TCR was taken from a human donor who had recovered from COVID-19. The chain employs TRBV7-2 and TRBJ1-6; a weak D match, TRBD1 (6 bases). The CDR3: CASSFSPQGAGSPLHF. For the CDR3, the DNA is TGTGCCAGCAGCTTCAGCCCACAGGGAGCGGGATCACCCCTCCACTTT. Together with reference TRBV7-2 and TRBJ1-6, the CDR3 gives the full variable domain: GAGVSQSPSNKVTEKGKDVELRCDPISGHTALYWYRQSLGQGLEFLIYFQGNSAPDKSGLPSDRFSAERTGGSVSTLTIQRTQQEDSAVYLCASSFSPQGAGSPLHFGNGTRLTVT.